This is a list of T cell receptor beta chains from one sample in a study of molecular identifiers for immune sequencing clone quantification. TCRdb itself ran the PCR reads through MiXCR, one entry per CDR3 protein. The sample holds tens of thousands of distinct CDR3 sequences, less than 20% seen once. Sequences were obtained from naive CD8+ T cells from blood, with Jurkat cell RNA spiked in. Receptor source: a human donor in good health. Some libraries in this study had Jurkat cell RNA spiked in. Both conserved end residues are part of each CDR3. The order of the fields is V gene, clone size, D gene, J gene, CDR3 protein. D genes are given only for firm matches. Size tells how often a clone was seen (once, few, many) or the class of an expanded clone, and some rows leave it out.

TRBV2	-	-	TRBJ2-3	CASRPTGLGTDTQYF
TRBV3-1	few	-	TRBJ2-1	CASSQKGDTPFSGAAHEQFF
TRBV7-9	many	-	TRBJ2-7	CASSLVSYAAYEQYF
TRBV6-2/TRBV6-3	few	-	TRBJ2-7	CASSYVGAPLDEQYF
TRBV7-3	many	TRBD2	TRBJ2-3	CASSLLAGGGDTQYF
TRBV10-3	many	-	TRBJ2-2	CAIMTGLGQNTGELFF
TRBV10-1	many	-	TRBJ2-3	CASSEYTASTDTQYF
TRBV10-1	few	-	TRBJ1-1	CASSDVPGAGTEAFF
TRBV29-1	-	TRBD1	TRBJ1-2	CSVEPPGQGGVYTF
TRBV7-6	many	-	TRBJ2-2	CASSLAGTGELFF
TRBV12-3/TRBV12-4	many	-	TRBJ2-1	CASSFPGSGNEQFF
TRBV7-2	few	-	TRBJ2-7	CASSLSSTSSYEQYF
TRBV28	many	-	TRBJ2-2	CASSSTPGELQRSRELFF
TRBV7-9	few	-	TRBJ2-7	CASSLAGGADYEQYF
TRBV2	-	-	-	CASSIPLGLAGNTDTQHF
TRBV6-2/TRBV6-3	many	TRBD1	TRBJ1-1	CASSDLGTARGAFF
TRBV18	many	-	TRBJ2-7	CASSQDYEQYF
TRBV7-9	many	-	TRBJ2-7	CASSPGTDYEQYF
TRBV7-9	many	TRBD2	TRBJ2-1	CASRTGGGGRAPHSYNEQFF
TRBV19	many	TRBD2	TRBJ2-3	CASSLGLAGGPDTQYF
TRBV12-3/TRBV12-4	many	-	TRBJ2-5	CASRPTTGHQETQYF
TRBV29-1	many	-	TRBJ2-5	CSVEDWVQPEETQYF
TRBV29-1	-	TRBD1	TRBJ2-5	CSVDGGTGGLQETQYF
TRBV6-2/TRBV6-3	many	-	TRBJ2-7	CASKSGIYEQYF
TRBV7-9	many	-	TRBJ2-3	CASSLPTATDTQYF
TRBV7-9	many	-	TRBJ1-5	CASSLESGGSNQPQHF